Each of the 9 T cell receptor beta chains below was sequenced from the same sample in a study of early T cells in non-severe SARS-CoV-2 infection. TCRdb re-analysed the 5' RACE reads in MiXCR, keeping a single row per CDR3 protein. The sample lists tens of thousands of distinct CDR3 sequences; about 6.4% were seen once. The material sequenced was whole blood, taken at baseline. Source of these receptors: an adult who was a healthcare worker with PCR-confirmed SARS-CoV-2 infection or an uninfected control (not recorded which).

This clonotype was recorded at least ten times. This chain links TRBV7-9 with TRBJ2-2; unclear D gene. The germline CDR1 and CDR2 sequences are SEHNR and FQNEAQ (reference sequence). V lost 0 bases and J 1 base, leaving 3 bases between the germline ends. The CDR3 runs to 14 residues. The CDR3 spells CASSLAWNTGELFF. The CDR3 DNA reads as TGTGCCAGCAGCTTAGCGTGGAACACCGGGGAGCTGTTTTTT.

The genes are TRBV27 and TRBJ1-6; no reliable D call. The germline V gene has CDR1 MNHEY and CDR2 SMNVEV (reference sequence). The CDR3 contains 17 residues. The ends were cut back, 6 bases at V and 8 bases at J, with 23 bases in the middle. The CDR3 spells CASRPLVPLDGHSPLHF. Written as DNA, the CDR3 is TGTGCCAGCAGACCCTTGGTCCCGTTGGATGGGCATTCACCCCTCCACTTT.

This chain uses TRBV18 with TRBJ1-6, with D perhaps TRBD1 (5 bases). Germline CDR1 is KGHSH and CDR2 is LQKENI. This CDR3 contains 14 residues. Between the trimmed V and J ends, which lost 10 bases and 5 bases, there was a span of 15 bases. CDR3 sequence (DNA): TGTGCCACCTCGCCATCCAGGGATAATTCACCCCTCCACTTT. Translation gives CATSPSRDNSPLHF.

The J gene is TRBJ2-7, the V gene TRBV4-1; D unresolved. This CDR3 comprises 14 residues. Trimming pared 1 base from V and 0 bases from J, leaving 7 bases between. Germline V gene data show CDR1 as MGHRA and CDR2 as YSYEKL. The CDR3 bases are TGCGCCAGCAGCCAAGGGGTACTCTCCTACGAGCAGTACTTC. Translation: CASSQGVLSYEQYF.

This clonotype came up many times. The chain combines TRBV20-1 with TRBJ2-2; the match to TRBD2 covers 8 bases. J gave up 8 bases and V 6 bases, and 11 bases lay outside the gene matches. The CDR3 runs 14 residues. From germline, CDR1 is DFQATT and CDR2 SNEGSKA (reference sequence). DNA for the CDR3: TGCAGTGCGGCCCGAAGCGGGGGAAGTGGGGAGCTGTTTTTT. Amino acid sequence: CSAARSGGSGELFF.

Concerning this clonotype itself: The junction departs from germline at one end; a sequencing error may be responsible. This chain uses TRBV18 with TRBJ2-3; no firm D call. This CDR3 has 13 amino acids. CDR1 and CDR2 (germline): KGHSH, LQKENI. The CDR3 is CASSPTGSDTQYF. CDR3 coding DNA: TGTGCCAGCTCACCAACCGGGTCAGACACGCAGTATTTT.

The chain combines TRBV5-1 with TRBJ2-2, with 7 bases that match TRBD1. Unmatched junction bases numbered 4, after V lost 1 base and J lost 4 bases. The CDR3 extends over 15 amino acids. CDR1 is SGHRS and CDR2 is YFSETQ in the germline V gene. CDR3 residues: CASSLYGQATGELFF. The CDR3 coding sequence is TGCGCCAGCAGCTTGTATGGACAGGCCACCGGGGAGCTGTTTTTT. Using reference TRBV5-1 and TRBJ2-2 for the parts outside the CDR3, the full variable domain is KAGVTQTPRYLIKTRGQQVTLSCSPISGHRSVSWYQQTPGQGLQFLFEYFSETQRNKGNFPGRFSGRQFSNSRSEMNVSTLELGDSALYLCASSLYGQATGELFFGEGSRLTVL.

The chain is built from TRBV30 and TRBJ1-1; 7 bases are a match to TRBD1. The CDR3 extends over 14 amino acids. V was clipped by 7 bases and J by 0 bases; unmatched bases: 8. Germline CDR1 GTSNPN, CDR2 SVGIG (reference sequence). The CDR3 nucleotides are TGTGCCTCACCGAGACAGGGAATGAACACTGAAGCTTTCTTT. Translated: CASPRQGMNTEAFF.

This clonotype was found a few times. The gene calls are TRBV7-8 and TRBJ2-5; TRBD2 agrees at 10 bases. V shed 5 bases, J shed 5 bases, and the junction held 17 bases outside the gene matches. This CDR3 spans 18 amino acids. Germline CDR1 reads SGHVS; CDR2 reads FQNEAQ. CDR3 in DNA: TGTGCCAGCAGCACCCGGGCCGGTAGCGGGGGGCCGCAGGAGACCCAGTACTTC. This codes for CASSTRAGSGGPQETQYF. Looking up the rest from reference TRBV7-8 and TRBJ2-5 gives the full variable domain: GAGVSQSPRYKVAKRGQDVALRCDPISGHVSLFWYQQALGQGPEFLTYFQNEAQLDKSGLPSDRFFAERPEGSVSTLKIQRTQQEDSAVYLCASSTRAGSGGPQETQYFGPGTRLLVL.